The T cell receptor beta chain under discussion was sequenced for a study of cytomegalovirus exposure and HLA in healthy donors. Study findings and constraints: The majority of CMV-associated TCR beta chains were reported as apparently HLA-restricted in a later analysis.

The PCR had 60 Vbeta and 13 Jbeta primers. Per the original methods: The count from a later analysis was some 81 million unique TCR beta chains, around 10 million of them shared. Sequencing was performed with immunoSEQ multiplex PCR; in TCRdb, only in-frame clones are kept and a portion is missing. V and J calls and clone size are given by that table; D and trimming were obtained from the DNA. This table holds a few hundred thousand clones, roughly 80% found once. This CDR3 is built from 16 residues. The germline V gene encodes CDR1 KGHSH and CDR2 LQKENI. V was shortened by 4 bases and J by 5 bases, with 20 bases between the two germline ends. Turning to this clone: Its specificity is unknown.

The sequenced sample consisted of PBMCs. The receptor's source is a middle-aged man in good health and CMV-seronegative. The gene calls are TRBV18 and TRBJ2-5; D may be TRBD1 (6 bases). DNA of the CDR3: TGTGCCAGCTCACGACCGTTAAGAGGACAGACCGAGACCCAGTACTTC. This sequence encodes CASSRPLRGQTETQYF.